This T cell receptor beta chain stems from a study of Ad26.COV2.S vaccination and SARS-CoV-2 variants. Turning to the study itself: Donor got 5x10^10 or 1x10^11 viral particles of Ad26.COV2.S. Study outcomes and limitations: Placebo recipients and vaccine recipients were similar in non-spike TCR breadth.

The germline V and J ends were trimmed by 4 bases and 2 bases, with 14 bases remaining between them. There are 16 residues in the CDR3. Germline-derived CDR1 and CDR2 are LGHDT and YNNKEL (reference sequence). Concerning this clone itself: No antigen is known for it.

The repertoire was sequenced with immunoSEQ multiplex PCR; TCRdb's copy has only in-frame clones and lacks some. The profile shows fewer than 400,000 clones, about 88% of them singletons. Noted treatment: 19 received Ad26.COV2.S at low or high dose, single or two shots; about 5 received placebo; per-sample allocation not given. Repertoires come from day 63 after the first vaccine or placebo injection. Donation was by an adult aged 18-55 years who was in Boston. V is TRBV3-1 (or the pseudogene TRBV3-2) and J is TRBJ2-2, with D perhaps being TRBD1 or TRBD2 (6 bases each). This TCR was sampled from a person aged 18-65 years who received the Ad26.COV2.S COVID-19 vaccine or a placebo. Specimen: peripheral blood, collected in a trial of Ad26.COV2.S vaccine versus placebo. The CDR3 protein is CASSPKRGENTGELFF. CDR3 nucleotide sequence: TGTGCCAGCAGCCCCAAAAGGGGGGAAAACACCGGGGAGCTGTTTTTT.